This T cell receptor beta chain was recovered during a study of graft-versus-host responses after intestinal transplantation. The germline gives CDR1 MGHRA, CDR2 YSYEKL. V shed 5 bases and J shed 8 bases, with 15 bases lying between them. The CDR3 covers 14 residues. Here immunoSEQ multiplex PCR was the method, and the copy in TCRdb shows in-frame clones only, minus some. The data hold roughly 93,000 clones, with about 90% observed a single time. General observations from the study: HvG clone declines early post-transplant were associated with peak circulating GvH levels.

About this clone: Its antigen is still unknown.

The clonotype originates from a human donor who was the organ donor for an intestinal transplant. The sample consisted of unstimulated CD8+ T cells sorted from spleen or lymph node cells, taken before transplant. The J gene is TRBJ1-4, the V gene TRBV4-1; a weak D match, TRBD1 (5 bases). The CDR3 DNA reads TGCGCCAGCAGCTACGTGACGGGGGAGGAAAAACTGTTTTTT. It encodes CASSYVTGEEKLFF.